This T cell receptor (beta chain) was profiled in a study of blood T cell repertoires in COVID-19. Study context: Material from acute and convalescent COVID-19 was sourced from the United States, Italy and Spain. Nucleic acid was either cDNA or gDNA, and it came from T cells, B-cell-depleted T cells, or PBMCs.

How the authors handled the data: Reference gene primer amplification gave estimated nucleated cell counts. Here immunoSEQ multiplex PCR was the method, and the copy in TCRdb shows in-frame clones only, minus some. D and trimming come from the DNA, and the V and J calls and clone size come from that table. The table lists roughly 170,000 clones, 70% to 90% of them singletons. Sequenced material: peripheral blood. The source is a man aged 35-49 years with active or convalescent COVID-19.

CDR3 protein: CASSVTGGTEAFF. CDR3 sequence (DNA): TGTGCCAGCAGCGTGACAGGGGGCACTGAAGCTTTCTTT. The V and J genes are TRBV9 and TRBJ1-1; 9 nucleotides align to TRBD1. Germline CDR1 SGDLS, CDR2 YYNGEE. The CDR3 has 13 amino acids. V shed 2 bases, J shed 4 bases, and the junction held 0 bases outside the gene matches.